This TCR beta chain was documented in a study of blood T cell repertoires in COVID-19 (dated by TCRdb to about 2020). For the wider study: Samples from collaborators originated in the United States, Italy and Spain and spanned both the acute and convalescent phases of COVID-19. The material from the prospective study consisted of cDNA or gDNA derived from T cells, B-cell-depleted T cells, or PBMCs. Subjects who had been exposed to COVID-19, were actively infected with it, or had recovered from it provided the deeply sampled blood TCRbeta repertoires that made up the dataset. The repertoires were made available in a free public database intended to serve as a resource for research on the immune response to SARS-CoV-2. The samples were drawn from two sources: the first 160 participants of the ongoing ImmuneRACE study, and 1,254 subjects contributed by 6 global collaborators. A de-identified subject ID, COVID-19 status, age in years and sex were almost always included in the sample metadata. Where HLA class I and class II types were available, the types were taken from metadata supplied by the sample provider, not from assay-based typing. The investigation overall reported the following: Clinical and demographic metadata were provided uncurated, with the amount varying by source and participant.

The immunoSEQ Assay, a bias-controlled multiplex PCR, was used to amplify TCRbeta CDR3 regions from genomic DNA. Per the original workflow: Nucleated cell counts per sample were estimated from amplification of reference gene primers within the assay. To quantify the absolute abundance of each unique TCRbeta CDR3 rearrangement, sequence reads were collapsed and filtered. For each sample, productive Simpson clonality was calculated as the square root of Simpson's diversity index over productive rearrangements. Imported from immuneACCESS, the table was reduced by TCRdb to in-frame sequences with V and J called. These copies leave out some clones; in studies compared against another copy, an unresolved V gene accounts for under half, and the cause of the remainder is not known. The V and J calls and clone size were taken over from that table, and D and trimming were inferred from the DNA. This sample gives roughly 320,000 clones in total; under 90% of them show up just once. The top ten constitute approximately 4.1% of the sample.

Participants in the prospective study were aged about 18 to 100 years, lived in over 20 United States geographic areas, and enrolled through a virtual design. Cohort assignment in the prospective study relied on participant-reported clinical history from a screening survey and a study questionnaire. For ImmuneRACE Cohort 3, a participant was defined as recovered based on two consecutive negative NP/OP PCR tests, clearance by a healthcare professional, or resolution of symptoms. In the prospective study, mobile phlebotomists collected whole blood, serum and a nasopharyngeal or oropharyngeal swab from each participant. Over a roughly 2-month period, participants in the prospective study had the option of providing additional blood draws and questionnaires. Before DNA extraction, blood samples from the prospective study were shipped at room temperature or frozen. A note on this clone: What antigen it recognizes has not been identified. Since no conserved phenylalanine or tryptophan closes the CDR3, a read error is the likely cause. The DNA is left out, because the CDR3 cannot be placed on it with certainty; the CDR3 is given as TCRdb lists it.

As encoded in the germline V gene, CDR1 is MDHEN while CDR2 is SYDVKM. The CDR3 contains 14 residues when both ends are counted. Sequenced sample: PBMCs or T cells enriched from blood (not recorded which). The V gene is TRBV28 and the J gene is TRBJ2-7; TRBD2, the table's D call, lacks a check against the DNA. The receptor was derived from a man aged 30-40 years who had recovered from COVID-19. The CDR3 corresponds to CASSENYWGELAST.